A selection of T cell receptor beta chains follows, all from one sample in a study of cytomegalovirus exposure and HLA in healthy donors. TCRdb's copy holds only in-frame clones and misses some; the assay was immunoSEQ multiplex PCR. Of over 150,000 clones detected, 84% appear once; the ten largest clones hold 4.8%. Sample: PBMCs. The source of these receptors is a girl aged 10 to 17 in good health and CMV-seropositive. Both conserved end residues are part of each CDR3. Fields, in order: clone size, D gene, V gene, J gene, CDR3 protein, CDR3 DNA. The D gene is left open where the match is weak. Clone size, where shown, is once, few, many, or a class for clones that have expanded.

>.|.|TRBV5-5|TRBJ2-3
CASSHRGTDTQYF
TGTGCCAGCAGCCACAGGGGCACAGATACGCAGTATTTT
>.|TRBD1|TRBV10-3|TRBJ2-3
CAISSGQGGDTQYF
TGTGCCATCAGCTCGGGACAGGGGGGGGATACGCAGTATTTT
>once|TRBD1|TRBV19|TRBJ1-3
CASSIFGTVGNTIYF
TGTGCCAGTAGTATTTTTGGGACAGTTGGAAACACCATATATTTT
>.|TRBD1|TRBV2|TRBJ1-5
CASSEGLGTDSNQPQHF
TGTGCCAGCAGTGAAGGGCTCGGGACAGACAGCAATCAGCCCCAGCATTTT
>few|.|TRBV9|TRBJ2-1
CASSVEGGDNEQFF
TGTGCCAGCAGCGTAGAGGGCGGGGACAATGAGCAGTTCTTC
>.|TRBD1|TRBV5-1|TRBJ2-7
CASSFRDRGYEQYF
TGCGCCAGCAGCTTCCGGGACAGGGGTTACGAGCAGTACTTC
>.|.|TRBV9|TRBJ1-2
CASSVVGQVEDGYTF
TGTGCCAGCAGCGTAGTGGGGCAGGTTGAGGATGGCTACACCTTC
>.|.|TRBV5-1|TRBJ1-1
CASSRSPGRRGTEAFF
TGCGCCAGCAGCCGCAGCCCGGGACGGCGGGGCACTGAAGCTTTCTTT
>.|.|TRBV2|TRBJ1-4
CASSETLREKLFF
TGTGCCAGCAGTGAAACTTTGCGCGAAAAACTGTTTTTT
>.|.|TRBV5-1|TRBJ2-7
CASSLQQAYEQYF
TGCGCCAGCAGCTTACAACAGGCTTACGAGCAGTACTTC
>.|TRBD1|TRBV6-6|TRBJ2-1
CASSNGQGSQFF
TGTGCCAGCAGTAACGGACAGGGTTCGCAGTTCTTC
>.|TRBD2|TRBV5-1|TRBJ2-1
CASSFPRSGLAGGYNEQFF
TGCGCCAGCAGCTTCCCCCGCTCCGGACTAGCGGGGGGGTACAATGAGCAGTTCTTC
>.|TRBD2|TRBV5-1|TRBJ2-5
CASSSGLAGGKEETQYF
TGCGCCAGCAGCTCGGGACTAGCGGGGGGTAAGGAAGAGACCCAGTACTTC
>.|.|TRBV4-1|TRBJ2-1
CASSPAGLLSYNEQFF
TGCGCCAGCAGTCCCGCGGGGCTACTTTCCTACAATGAGCAGTTCTTC
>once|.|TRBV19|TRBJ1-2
CASSIGWDNANYGYTF
TGTGCCAGTAGTATAGGTTGGGACAATGCTAACTATGGCTACACCTTC
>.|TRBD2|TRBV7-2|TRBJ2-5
CASSLKVWAAGGTQETQYF
TGTGCCAGCAGCTTAAAGGTTTGGGCAGCGGGGGGGACACAAGAGACCCAGTACTTC
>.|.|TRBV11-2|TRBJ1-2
CASSYGGSHYGYTF
TGTGCCAGCAGCTATGGCGGCAGTCACTATGGCTACACCTTC
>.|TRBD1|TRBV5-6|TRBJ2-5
CASTRTGKETQYF
TGTGCCAGCACCAGGACAGGGAAAGAGACCCAGTACTTC
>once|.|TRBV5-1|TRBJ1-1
CASSFTGMNTEAFF
TGCGCCAGCAGCTTTACGGGGATGAACACTGAAGCTTTCTTT
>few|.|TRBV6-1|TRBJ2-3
CASSEGEGVTDTQYF
TGTGCCAGCAGTGAAGGAGAGGGGGTCACAGATACGCAGTATTTT
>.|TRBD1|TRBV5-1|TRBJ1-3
CASSNRTGGKSGNTIYF
TGCGCCAGCTCTAATAGGACAGGCGGTAAATCTGGAAACACCATATATTTT
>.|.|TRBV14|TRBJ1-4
CASSQGPHGRAEKLFF
TGTGCCAGCAGCCAAGGCCCTCACGGGAGGGCTGAAAAACTGTTTTTT
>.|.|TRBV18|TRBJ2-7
CASSPNRNYEQYF
TGTGCCAGCTCACCTAACAGAAACTACGAGCAGTACTTC
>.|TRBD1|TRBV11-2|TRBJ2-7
CASSSPIQGAGYEQYF
TGTGCCAGCTCCTCCCCAATACAGGGGGCTGGGTACGAGCAGTACTTC
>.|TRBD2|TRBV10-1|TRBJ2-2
CAGGVAVTGELFF
TGCGCCGGGGGGGTAGCGGTCACCGGGGAGCTGTTTTTT
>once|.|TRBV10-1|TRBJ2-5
CASSDDSQQYF
TGCGCCAGCAGTGACGACAGCCAGCAGTACTTC
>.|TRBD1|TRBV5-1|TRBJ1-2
CASSLFRGSDYGYTF
TGCGCCAGCAGCTTGTTCAGGGGGTCGGACTATGGCTACACCTTC
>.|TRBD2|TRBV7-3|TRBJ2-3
CASSLGGLAGRDTQYF
TGTGCCAGCAGCTTAGGTGGACTAGCGGGGAGGGATACGCAGTATTTT
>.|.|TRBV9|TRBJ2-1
CASSPLGGGTNEQFF
TGTGCCAGCAGCCCTCTGGGAGGAGGGACTAATGAGCAGTTCTTC
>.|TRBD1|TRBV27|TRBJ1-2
CASSFRTGANYGYTF
TGTGCCAGCAGTTTCAGGACAGGCGCTAACTATGGCTACACCTTC
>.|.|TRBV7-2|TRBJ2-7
CASSPRLRVGEQYF
TGTGCCAGCAGCCCAAGACTAAGAGTCGGCGAGCAGTACTTC